This TCR beta chain was identified during a study of CD8+CD57+ T cells in acquired aplastic anemia. Study-level findings and limits: Patients and controls shared twenty-nine CD8+ CDR3 sequences.

V lost 1 base and J 6 bases, leaving 10 bases between the germline ends. CDR1 LGHDT and CDR2 YNNKEL come from the germline V gene (reference sequence). There are 14 residues in the CDR3. Only a few counts were recorded for this clonotype. What it binds is not known. Both TCR beta VDJ combination and CDR3 sequence profiling were carried out. Genomic DNA was the template for this profiling. One entry per CDR3 protein, called by TCRdb with MiXCR from the reads. Of about 170,000 distinct CDR3 sequences listed, just under 45% are singletons. The clonotype originates from a human donor in good health. The rearrangement links TRBV3-1 to TRBJ1-5; D is ambiguous. The specimen sequenced was sorted CD4+, CD8+, or CD8+CD57+ T cells (not recorded which) from PBMCs. Here the CDR3 DNA reads TGTGCCAGCAGCCAAGTTGAGGGATCTCAGCCCCAGCATTTT. Translation gives CASSQVEGSQPQHF.